Below, 15 T cell receptor beta chains from the same sample are listed, as sequenced in a study of blood T cells in healthy people across ages. Primers used in a second PCR of roughly 7 to 12 cycles were a sample-barcoded 5' primer and a J-beta primer mix. TCRdb re-called the 5' RACE reads with MiXCR, one entry per CDR3 protein. The data contain about 1,400,000 distinct CDR3 sequences, 59% of them singletons. The sequenced sample consisted of blood. Every receptor here comes from a man younger than 35 in good health.

The chain has TRBV15 and TRBJ1-1; 11 bases map to TRBD1. V shed 5 bases, J shed 5 bases, and the junction held 4 bases outside the gene matches. This CDR3 has 14 amino acids. Germline CDR1 and CDR2: LNHNV and YYDKDF (reference sequence). CDR3 DNA: TGTGCCACCAGCGAGGACAGGGGGCGTACTGAAGCTTTCTTT. Its protein is CATSEDRGRTEAFF.

This chain joins TRBV20-1 and TRBJ1-3; D unclear. With 3 bases removed from V and 8 bases from J, the gap between germline ends came to 14 bases. The V gene's germline CDR1 is DFQATT and CDR2 SNEGSKA (reference sequence). The CDR3 covers 13 residues. CDR3 protein: CSASRRGFHTIYF. In DNA form, the CDR3 reads TGCAGTGCTAGCCGGCGGGGTTTTCACACCATATATTTT.

This chain uses TRBV20-1 with TRBJ1-2, with D possibly being TRBD1 (5 bases). Trimming pared 6 bases from V and 4 bases from J, leaving 12 bases between. The CDR3 has 12 amino acids. Germline CDR1 is DFQATT and CDR2 is SNEGSKA (reference sequence). CDR3 sequence: CSASGTGYGYTF. Here the CDR3 DNA reads TGCAGTGCCAGCGGGACGGGCTATGGCTACACCTTC.

The rearrangement links TRBV10-3 to TRBJ2-1, with D possibly TRBD1 on 5 matching bases. V lost 3 bases and J lost 0, with 9 bases in between. The CDR3 spans 15 residues. Per the germline V gene, CDR1 is ENHRY and CDR2 is SYGVKD. Here the CDR3 reads CAISEQESSYNEQFF. In DNA form, the CDR3 reads TGTGCCATCAGTGAACAGGAAAGCTCCTACAATGAGCAGTTCTTC.

V gene TRBV20-1 combines with J gene TRBJ2-3; D gene uncertain. There are 13 residues in the CDR3. Trimming cost V 1 base and J 4 bases, with 9 bases left between them. CDR1 and CDR2 from the germline V gene are DFQATT and SNEGSKA (reference sequence). The CDR3 reads CSARGPIADTQYF. For the CDR3, the DNA is TGCAGTGCTAGAGGGCCCATAGCAGATACGCAGTATTTT.

The chain uses TRBV12-3 or TRBV12-4 and TRBJ1-5; TRBD1 matches 7 bases. With 2 bases clipped from V and 3 bases from J, the junction kept 13 bases outside the gene matches. This CDR3 has 18 amino acids. The CDR3 here is CASSLLFLDKGANQPQHF. The CDR3 DNA reads TGTGCCAGCAGTTTATTATTTTTGGACAAGGGGGCCAATCAGCCCCAGCATTTT.

The V and J genes are TRBV12-3 or TRBV12-4 and TRBJ2-1, with D possibly being TRBD1 or TRBD2 (5 bases each). The CDR3 covers 15 residues. Trimming took off 1 base at V and 9 bases at J, with 16 bases between the two ends. In DNA form, the CDR3 reads TGTGCCAGCAGTTTAGGGGACCACCTCCCGGCTGAGCAGTTCTTC. Translation: CASSLGDHLPAEQFF.

The chain has TRBV6-2 or TRBV6-3 and TRBJ2-1; 14 bases map to TRBD2. Germline CDR1 reads MNHEY; CDR2 reads SVGEGT. J gave up 4 bases and V 8 bases, and 28 bases lay outside the gene matches. The CDR3 is made up of 23 amino acids. CDR3 protein: CASSHRGQGASSGTSGRYNEQFF. DNA for the CDR3: TGTGCCAGCTCCCATAGGGGACAGGGGGCGTCCTCTGGGACTAGCGGGAGATACAATGAGCAGTTCTTC.

This clonotype has more than one count but fewer than ten. CDR3 DNA sequence: TGTGCCATCAGAAAGACTAGCACTCTGTACGAGCAGTACTTC. As protein: CAIRKTSTLYEQYF. V and J are TRBV10-3 and TRBJ2-7; 7 bases align to TRBD2. The ends lost 6 bases at V and 4 bases at J; junction bases unmatched: 9. This CDR3 contains 14 residues. Looked up from germline, CDR1 is ENHRY and CDR2 is SYGVKD.

This chain links TRBV2 with TRBJ2-1, with 8 bases identical to TRBD1. The germline gives CDR1 SNHLY, CDR2 FYNNEI. CDR3 length: 16 amino acids. J gave up 0 bases and V 4 bases, and 5 bases lay outside the gene matches. The CDR3 DNA reads TGTGCCAGCAGTGTCCCAGGGGGCGACTCCTACAATGAGCAGTTCTTC. Translating gives CASSVPGGDSYNEQFF.

In DNA, the CDR3 is TGTGCCAGCAGCCCCCACTTGAATGAGCAGTTCTTC. It encodes CASSPHLNEQFF. The V and J genes are TRBV3-1 and TRBJ2-1, with no clear D. Trimming took 4 bases from V and 7 from J, leaving 8 bases between them. Germline V gene sequence: CDR1 LGHDT, CDR2 YNNKEL (reference sequence). CDR3 length: 12 amino acids.

V is TRBV20-1 and J is TRBJ2-5; D not resolved. The CDR3 sequence is 11 residues long. The germline V and J ends were trimmed by 3 bases and 5 bases, with 7 bases remaining between them. In germline, CDR1 is DFQATT, CDR2 SNEGSKA (reference sequence). The CDR3 DNA follows: TGCAGTGCTAGGTCTCGCGAGACCCAGTACTTC. This codes for CSARSRETQYF.

This chain joins TRBV12-3 or TRBV12-4 and TRBJ2-7, with D unclear. Trimming pared 2 bases from V and 5 bases from J, leaving 16 bases between. The CDR3 is made up of 15 amino acids. CDR3 nucleotides: TGTGCCAGCAGTTTATCGCCAGCAACCTTAGACGAGCAGTACTTC. Amino acids: CASSLSPATLDEQYF.

The chain couples TRBV20-1 to TRBJ2-3; 8 positions match TRBD2. V was pared by 6 bases and J by 7 bases, with 12 bases of the junction left unmatched. Germline V gene sequence: CDR1 DFQATT, CDR2 SNEGSKA (reference sequence). The CDR3 extends over 14 amino acids. CDR3 nucleotide sequence: TGCAGTGCCCAAAGCGGGGGCCTAGTTAATACGCAGTATTTT. As protein: CSAQSGGLVNTQYF.

This clonotype showed up just a few times. The chain couples TRBV27 to TRBJ2-7; 8 positions agree with TRBD1. The CDR3 sequence is 12 residues long. V was clipped by 7 bases and J by 3 bases; unmatched bases: 2. Germline V gives CDR1 MNHEY, CDR2 SMNVEV (reference sequence). CDR3: CASTGTGYEQYF. CDR3 in DNA: TGTGCCAGCACCGGGACAGGCTACGAGCAGTACTTC.